This note documents a single T cell receptor beta chain sequence. Antigen unknown. These data come from a study of molecular identifiers for immune sequencing clone quantification. The wider study: Four of five splits of RNA from around 18,000 or 91,000 naive CD8 cells were sequenced in replicates. Study-wide results and caveats: For effector cells, clones above 20 RNA copies held over 97% of molecules; for naive cells, under 1%. Molecules of identical TCR sharing a barcode could underestimate highly expanded clone sizes.

Libraries of bulk TCR were made by previously described methods (with listed TCR primers). TCRdb independently ran MiXCR on the PCR reads; one entry per CDR3 protein. Of around 480,000 distinct CDR3 sequences listed, about 20% are singletons. Trimming removed 4 bases from V and 2 bases from J, with 12 bases in between. This CDR3 has 14 amino acids. CDR1 and CDR2 from the germline V gene are MNHEY and SMNVEV (reference sequence). The origin of this receptor is a human donor in good health. Some libraries in this study had Jurkat cell RNA spiked in. The chain links TRBV27 to TRBJ2-7; a weak D match, TRBD2 (6 bases). The sequenced sample was naive CD8+ T cells from blood, with Jurkat cell RNA spiked in. The subset is: FACS-sorted CD8+CD4-CCR7+CD45RA+ naive T cells. The CDR3 spells CASSSGLQTYEQYF. CDR3 nucleotides: TGTGCCAGCAGTTCGGGACTCCAAACCTACGAGCAGTACTTC.